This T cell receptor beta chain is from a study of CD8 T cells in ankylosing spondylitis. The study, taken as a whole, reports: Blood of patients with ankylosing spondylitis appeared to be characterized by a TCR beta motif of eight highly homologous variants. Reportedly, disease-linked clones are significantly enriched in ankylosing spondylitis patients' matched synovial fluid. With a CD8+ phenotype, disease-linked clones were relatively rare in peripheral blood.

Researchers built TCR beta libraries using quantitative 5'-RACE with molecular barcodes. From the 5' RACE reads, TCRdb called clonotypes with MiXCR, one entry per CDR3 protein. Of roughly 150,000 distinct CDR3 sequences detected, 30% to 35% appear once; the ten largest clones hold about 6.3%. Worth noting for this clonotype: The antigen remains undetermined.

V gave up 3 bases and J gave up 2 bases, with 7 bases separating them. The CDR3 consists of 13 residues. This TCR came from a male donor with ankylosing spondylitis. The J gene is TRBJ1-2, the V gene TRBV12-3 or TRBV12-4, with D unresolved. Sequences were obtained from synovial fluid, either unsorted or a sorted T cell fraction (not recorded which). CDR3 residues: CASSFSGNYGYTF. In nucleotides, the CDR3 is TGTGCCAGCAGTTTTTCGGGCAACTATGGCTACACCTTC.